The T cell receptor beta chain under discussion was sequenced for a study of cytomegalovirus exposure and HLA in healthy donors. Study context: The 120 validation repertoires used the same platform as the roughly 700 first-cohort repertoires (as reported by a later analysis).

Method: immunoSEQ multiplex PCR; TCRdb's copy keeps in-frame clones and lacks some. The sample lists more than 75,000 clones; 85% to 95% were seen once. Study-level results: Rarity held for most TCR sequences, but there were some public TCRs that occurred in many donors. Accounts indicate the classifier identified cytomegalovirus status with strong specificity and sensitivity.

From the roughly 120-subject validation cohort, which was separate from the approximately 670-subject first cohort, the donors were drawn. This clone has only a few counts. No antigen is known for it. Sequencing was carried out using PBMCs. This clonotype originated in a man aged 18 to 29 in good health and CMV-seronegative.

The CDR3, as DNA: TGTGCCAGCAGTGCCCCGGTAGCCTCCGCCTATGGCTACACCTTC. This sequence encodes CASSAPVASAYGYTF. This chain joins TRBV25-1 and TRBJ1-2; no clear D gene. There are 15 residues in the CDR3. Trimming removed 4 bases at V and 4 bases at J, with 16 bases between. Germline CDR1 MGHDK, CDR2 SYGVNS.